This T cell receptor beta chain originates from a study of cytomegalovirus exposure and HLA in healthy donors. Study information: A later analysis reported the same platform for the roughly 110 validation repertoires and the roughly 630 first-cohort repertoires.

Some clones are missing from TCRdb's copy, which holds only in-frame ones; the method was immunoSEQ multiplex PCR. The table includes 200,000 to 250,000 clones, around four fifths detected once. A word on this clone: Its target is unknown.

Trimming removed 8 bases from V and 0 bases from J, with 14 bases in between. The CDR3 length is 14 residues. Germline CDR1 reads SQVTM; CDR2 reads ANQGSEA. Study-level findings and limits: Altogether, 160 or so TCR beta chains were recorded as cytomegalovirus-associated. Per published reports, the classifier diagnosed cytomegalovirus status with high specificity and sensitivity.

The specimen was PBMCs. The receptor was derived from a woman younger than 45 in good health and CMV-seropositive. The rearrangement joins TRBV29-1 to TRBJ2-1; possible D gene TRBD2, 5 bases. The CDR3 is CSLRSGGSYNEQFF. The CDR3 DNA is TGCAGCCTCCGATCTGGAGGCTCCTACAATGAGCAGTTCTTC.